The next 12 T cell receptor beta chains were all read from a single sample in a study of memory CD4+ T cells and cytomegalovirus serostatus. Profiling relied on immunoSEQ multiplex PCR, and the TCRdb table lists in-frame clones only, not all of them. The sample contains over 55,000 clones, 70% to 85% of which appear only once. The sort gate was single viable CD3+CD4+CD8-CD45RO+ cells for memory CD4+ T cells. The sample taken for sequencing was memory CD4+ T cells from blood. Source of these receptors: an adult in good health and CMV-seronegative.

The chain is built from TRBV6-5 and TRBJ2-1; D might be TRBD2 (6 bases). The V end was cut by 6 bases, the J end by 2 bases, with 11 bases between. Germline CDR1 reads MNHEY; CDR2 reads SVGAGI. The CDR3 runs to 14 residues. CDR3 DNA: TGTGCCAGCAGGCGACTAGGGCCCTACAATGAGCAGTTCTTC. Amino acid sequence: CASRRLGPYNEQFF.

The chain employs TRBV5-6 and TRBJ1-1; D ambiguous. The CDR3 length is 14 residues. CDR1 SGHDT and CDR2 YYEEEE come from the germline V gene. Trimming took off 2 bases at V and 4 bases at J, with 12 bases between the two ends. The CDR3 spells CASSFTGSITEAFF. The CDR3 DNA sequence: TGTGCCAGCAGCTTCACCGGGAGTATCACTGAAGCTTTCTTT.

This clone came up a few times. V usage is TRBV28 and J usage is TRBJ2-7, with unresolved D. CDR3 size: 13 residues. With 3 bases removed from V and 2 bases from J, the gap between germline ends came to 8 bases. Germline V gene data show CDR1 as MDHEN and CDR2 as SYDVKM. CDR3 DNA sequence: TGTGCCAGCAGTTTCGCCCGAACCTACGAGCAGTACTTC. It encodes CASSFARTYEQYF.

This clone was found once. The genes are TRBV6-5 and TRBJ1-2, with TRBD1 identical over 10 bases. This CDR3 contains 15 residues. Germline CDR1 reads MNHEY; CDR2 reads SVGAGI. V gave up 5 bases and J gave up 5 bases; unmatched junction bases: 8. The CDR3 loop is CASSGRQGAGYGYTF. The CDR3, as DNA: TGTGCCAGCAGTGGTAGACAGGGGGCAGGGTATGGCTACACCTTC.

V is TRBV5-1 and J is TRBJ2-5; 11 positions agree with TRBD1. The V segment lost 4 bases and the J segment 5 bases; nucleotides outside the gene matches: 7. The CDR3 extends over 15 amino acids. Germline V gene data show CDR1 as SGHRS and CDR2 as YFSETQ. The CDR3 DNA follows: TGCGCCAGCAGCCGCCGGACAGGGGGCGATGAGACCCAGTACTTC. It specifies CASSRRTGGDETQYF.

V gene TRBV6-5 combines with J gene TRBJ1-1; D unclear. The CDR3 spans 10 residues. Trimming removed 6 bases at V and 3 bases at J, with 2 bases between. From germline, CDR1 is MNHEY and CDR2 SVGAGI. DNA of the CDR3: TGTGCCAGCAGCGACACTGAAGCTTTCTTT. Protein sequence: CASSDTEAFF.

CDR3 in amino acids: CASSYRRAGDTQYF. The CDR3 nucleotides are TGTGCCAGCAGTTACAGGCGGGCAGGCGATACGCAGTATTTT. The chain combines TRBV6-5 with TRBJ2-3, with D perhaps matching TRBD2 (5 bases). V gave up 2 bases and J gave up 6 bases, with 12 bases separating them. From germline, CDR1 is MNHEY and CDR2 SVGAGI. This CDR3 has 14 amino acids.

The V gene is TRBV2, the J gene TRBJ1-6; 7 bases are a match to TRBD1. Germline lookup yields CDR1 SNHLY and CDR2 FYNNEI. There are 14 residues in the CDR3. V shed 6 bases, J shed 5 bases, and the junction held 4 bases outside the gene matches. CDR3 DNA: TGTGCCAGCAGCCTGGGACAGAATAATTCACCCCTCCACTTT. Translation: CASSLGQNNSPLHF. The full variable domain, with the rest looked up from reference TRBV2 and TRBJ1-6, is EPEVTQTPSHQVTQMGQEVILRCVPISNHLYFYWYRQILGQKVEFLVSFYNNEISEKSEIFDDQFSVERPDGSNFTLKIRSTKLEDSAMYFCASSLGQNNSPLHFGNGTRLTVT.

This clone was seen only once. In nucleotides, the CDR3 is TGTGCCAGCAGTTTAGAGGGGTATGCGCAGTATTTT. Amino acids: CASSLEGYAQYF. This chain links TRBV27 with TRBJ2-3; tentatively, D is TRBD1 or TRBD2 (5 bases each). V gave up 2 bases and J gave up 10 bases, with 10 bases separating them. Per the germline V gene, CDR1 is MNHEY and CDR2 is SMNVEV (reference sequence). The CDR3 runs to 12 residues.

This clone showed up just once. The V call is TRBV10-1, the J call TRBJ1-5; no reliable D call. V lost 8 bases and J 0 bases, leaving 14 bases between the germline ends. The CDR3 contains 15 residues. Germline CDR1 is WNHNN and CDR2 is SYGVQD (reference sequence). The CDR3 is CASETSWDSNQPQHF. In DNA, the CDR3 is TGCGCCAGCGAAACCTCCTGGGATAGCAATCAGCCCCAGCATTTT.

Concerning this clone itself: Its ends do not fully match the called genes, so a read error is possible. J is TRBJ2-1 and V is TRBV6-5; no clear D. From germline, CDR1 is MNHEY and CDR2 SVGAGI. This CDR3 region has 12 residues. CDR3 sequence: CTSSQDRGEQFF. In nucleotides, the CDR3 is TGTACCAGCAGTCAAGATCGTGGTGAGCAGTTCTTC.

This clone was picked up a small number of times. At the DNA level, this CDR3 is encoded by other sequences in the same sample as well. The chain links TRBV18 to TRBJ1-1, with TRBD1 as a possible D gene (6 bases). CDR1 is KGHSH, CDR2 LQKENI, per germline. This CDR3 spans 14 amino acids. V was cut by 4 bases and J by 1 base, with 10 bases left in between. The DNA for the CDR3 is TGTGCCAGCTCACGACTGGACAGGAACACTGAAGCTTTCTTT. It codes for CASSRLDRNTEAFF.